Shown below are 14 T cell receptor beta chains from a single sample sequenced in a study of vaccination and CD4 T cells after COVID-19. Treatment specified: 10-day PBMC culture with coronavirus spike peptide pools or control peptides (ViraFEST assay). Collection of the unexposed donor's CD4+ T cells took place before the COVID-19 pandemic (2011-2018). The Oncomine TCR Beta short-read assay was applied to DNA of cultured CD4+ T cells. Someone extracted genomic DNA from cultured CD4+ T cells. Using its own MiXCR run on the PCR reads, TCRdb lists one record per CDR3 protein. Of some 12,000 distinct CDR3 sequences listed, almost 30% were seen once; the top ten hold roughly 14%. No antigens are known for them. The sample comprised CD4+ T cells from blood, cultured in vitro. The receptors were gathered from a human donor in good health.

V usage is TRBV4-3 and J usage is TRBJ2-7; tentatively, D is TRBD2 (5 bases). Per the germline V gene, CDR1 is LGHNA and CDR2 is YSLEER. Trimming shortened V by 2 bases and J by 3 bases, and 20 bases separated the two germline ends. The CDR3 has 17 amino acids. CDR3 amino acids: CASSQSPGLDGFYEQYF. The CDR3, as DNA: TGCGCCAGCAGCCAATCCCCTGGACTGGATGGGTTCTACGAGCAGTACTTC.

The V and J genes are TRBV6-1 and TRBJ2-3, with D hard to call. Germline V gives CDR1 MNHNS, CDR2 SASEGT. V lost 5 bases to trimming and J lost 6 bases, with 12 bases between them. CDR3 length equals 13 residues. For the CDR3, the DNA is TGTGCCAGCAGTCCCGAGTACCGGGATACGCAGTATTTT. Its protein product is CASSPEYRDTQYF.

This clonotype came up a few times. V gene TRBV19 combines with J gene TRBJ2-3; 9 bases agree with TRBD2. J was trimmed by 7 bases and V by 5 bases; bases with no gene match: 4. In germline, CDR1 is LNHDA, CDR2 SQIVND (reference sequence). The CDR3 loop spans 13 amino acids. The CDR3 DNA reads TGTGCCAGTAGTGGGCTAGCGGGAAATACGCAGTATTTT. This translates into CASSGLAGNTQYF.

The chain carries TRBV5-6 and TRBJ1-2; 7 positions agree with TRBD1. The J segment lost 12 bases and the V segment lost 5 bases, leaving 13 bases of the junction unmatched. This CDR3 has 13 residues. Germline V gene sequence: CDR1 SGHDT, CDR2 YYEEEE. The CDR3 is CASRLRDSSHNTF. CDR3 coding DNA: TGTGCCAGCAGGTTAAGGGACAGCAGTCATAACACCTTC. Looking up the rest from reference TRBV5-6 and TRBJ1-2 gives the full variable domain: DAGVTQSPTHLIKTRGQQVTLRCSPKSGHDTVSWYQQALGQGPQFIFQYYEEEERQRGNFPDRFSGHQFPNYSSELNVNALLLGDSALYLCASRLRDSSHNTFGSGTRLTVV.

This chain links TRBV6-5 with TRBJ2-1; the D gene could be TRBD1 or TRBD2 (5 bases each). With 1 base removed from V and 5 bases from J, the gap between germline ends came to 12 bases. The CDR3 is made up of 15 amino acids. Germline values: CDR1 MNHEY, CDR2 SVGAGI. The CDR3 sequence is CASSYWGSRDNEQFF. As DNA, the CDR3 is TGTGCCAGCAGTTACTGGGGCTCGCGGGACAATGAGCAGTTCTTC.

This chain joins TRBV29-1 and TRBJ1-1, with D possibly matching TRBD1 (6 bases). In germline, CDR1 is SQVTM, CDR2 ANQGSEA. This CDR3 is built from 13 residues. V was clipped by 7 bases and J by 3 bases, with 15 bases between them. The CDR3 nucleotides read TGCAGCGACAGGGAGGACCACTACACTGAAGCTTTCTTT. It encodes CSDREDHYTEAFF. Full variable domain (rest looked up from reference TRBV29-1 and TRBJ1-1): SAVISQKPSRDICQRGTSLTIQCQVDSQVTMMFWYRQQPGQSLTLIATANQGSEATYESGFVIDKFPISRPNLTFSTLTVSNMSPEDSSIYLCSDREDHYTEAFFGQGTRLTVV.

A word on this clonotype: No DNA is shown, since the ends of the CDR3 on it are uncertain; the CDR3 is the one TCRdb lists. The genes are TRBV7-2 and TRBJ2-2; the table's D gene call, TRBD2, was not cross checked with the DNA. Both ends counted, the CDR3 spans 22 residues. The germline V gene has CDR1 SGHTA and CDR2 FQGNSA. CDR3 region: CASSLAETQYFGRGRNTGELFF.

A few counts support this clonotype. The chain employs TRBV24-1 and TRBJ2-5, with 7 bases matching TRBD2. From germline, CDR1 is KGHDR and CDR2 SFDVKD. Trimming removed 10 bases from V and 5 bases from J; junction bases left unmatched: 9. The CDR3 has 13 residues. CDR3 region: CATREGGLETQYF. CDR3 coding DNA: TGTGCCACAAGAGAGGGAGGGTTGGAGACCCAGTACTTC.

The chain couples TRBV2 to TRBJ2-5; TRBD1 matches 9 bases. V lost 4 bases and J lost 5; bases outside the gene matches: 5. Germline V gene lookup returns CDR1 SNHLY and CDR2 FYNNEI. The CDR3 consists of 14 residues. Written as DNA, the CDR3 is TGTGCCAGCAGTGCGGGACAGGGTAGGGAGACCCAGTACTTC. It encodes CASSAGQGRETQYF.

Only a few counts were recorded for this clonotype. The gene calls are TRBV29-1 and TRBJ1-2, with TRBD1 matching 10 bases. The CDR3 is 12 amino acids. The germline gives CDR1 SQVTM, CDR2 ANQGSEA. Losses at the gene ends were 5 bases for V and 6 bases for J; bases not matched to a gene: 3. CDR3 protein: CSVTTGGNGYTF. The CDR3 coding sequence is TGCAGCGTTACGACAGGGGGCAATGGCTACACCTTC. Full variable domain (outside the CDR3, taken from reference TRBV29-1 and TRBJ1-2): SAVISQKPSRDICQRGTSLTIQCQVDSQVTMMFWYRQQPGQSLTLIATANQGSEATYESGFVIDKFPISRPNLTFSTLTVSNMSPEDSSIYLCSVTTGGNGYTFGSGTRLTVV.

This chain joins TRBV3-1 and TRBJ1-5, with D maybe TRBD1 (5 bases). Germline loops: CDR1 LGHDT, CDR2 YNNKEL (reference sequence). This CDR3 has 16 residues. The V end was cut by 4 bases, the J end by 0 bases, with 13 bases between. This CDR3 is CASSRDPGYSNQPQHF. The CDR3 DNA reads as TGTGCCAGCAGCCGAGACCCAGGGTATAGCAATCAGCCCCAGCATTTT.

The rearrangement uses TRBV20-1 and TRBJ2-1; 8 bases are a match to TRBD2. The CDR3 loop spans 14 amino acids. Germline V gene sequence: CDR1 DFQATT, CDR2 SNEGSKA (reference sequence). V lost 3 bases, J lost 5 bases, and 6 bases stayed unmatched. The CDR3 loop is CSASVPGLDNEQFF. The CDR3 nucleotides read TGCAGTGCTAGTGTCCCGGGACTAGACAATGAGCAGTTCTTC.

V is TRBV19 and J is TRBJ2-7, with D tentatively TRBD1 (6 bases). CDR1 is LNHDA, CDR2 SQIVND, per germline (reference sequence). The length of the CDR3 is 15 residues. V lost 5 bases to trimming and J lost 0 bases, with 14 bases between them. CDR3 region: CASSLRGLSSYEQYF. CDR3 nucleotides: TGTGCCAGTAGTCTCAGGGGCCTATCCTCCTACGAGCAGTACTTC. Full variable domain (remainder filled in from reference TRBV19 and TRBJ2-7): DGGITQSPKYLFRKEGQNVTLSCEQNLNHDAMYWYRQDPGQGLRLIYYSQIVNDFQKGDIAEGYSVSREKKESFPLTVTSAQKNPTAFYLCASSLRGLSSYEQYFGPGTRLTVT.

The chain carries TRBV6-2 or TRBV6-3 and TRBJ2-5, with 10 positions matching TRBD2. V lost 5 bases and J lost 5; bases outside the gene matches: 11. Germline CDR1 is MNHEY and CDR2 is SVGEGT. This CDR3 has 16 residues. The CDR3 DNA sequence: TGTGCCAGCAGTGGCAGCCTAGCGGGGGCTAAGGAGACCCAGTACTTC. This gives the protein CASSGSLAGAKETQYF.